A selection of T cell receptor beta chains follows, all from one sample in a study of breast tumors, draining lymph nodes, adjacent tissues. TCRdb used MiXCR to reprocess the multiplex PCR reads, holding one entry per CDR3 protein. Seen here are approximately 120,000 distinct CDR3 sequences, roughly 20% observed once, and the top ten hold 2% to 2.5%. Input material: axillary lymph node tissue. The source is a female donor with breast cancer. Some clones in this sample may be carry-over from other donors' samples. Each CDR3 is given with its conserved first and last residue. A D gene is named only where the DNA matches it firmly. Size tells how often a clone was seen (once, few, many) or the class of an expanded clone, and some rows leave it out.

v_gene,d_gene,j_gene,len,abundance,CDR3aa,CDR3nt
TRBV29-1,.,TRBJ1-2,12,many,CSVVTANYGYTF,TGCAGCGTTGTAACAGCTAACTATGGCTACACCTTC
TRBV20-1,TRBD2,TRBJ2-1,18,many,CSAPGIAGGPRTYNEQFF,TGCAGTGCCCCTGGGATAGCGGGAGGGCCCCGGACTTACAATGAGCAGTTCTTC
TRBV7-2,.,TRBJ2-7,15,many,CASSHGGGPAYEQYF,TGTGCCAGCAGCCACGGGGGTGGCCCAGCCTACGAGCAGTACTTC
TRBV27,.,TRBJ1-2,13,few,CASSLVAGSGYTF,TGTGCCAGCAGTTTAGTAGCCGGGAGTGGCTACACCTTC
TRBV6-1,TRBD1,TRBJ2-3,16,.,CASSEAWTGLTDTQYF,TGTGCCAGCAGTGAAGCCTGGACAGGGCTCACAGATACGCAGTATTTT
TRBV28,TRBD2,TRBJ2-7,14,.,CASSGREGAYEQYF,TGTGCCAGCAGTGGACGGGAGGGCGCATACGAGCAGTACTTC
TRBV4-1,TRBD2,TRBJ2-1,18,many,CASSRLPGLAGGLNEQFF,TGCGCCAGCAGCCGATTACCGGGACTAGCGGGAGGGCTCAATGAGCAGTTCTTC
TRBV5-1,.,TRBJ2-7,14,many,CASSLGTNSYEQYF,TGCGCCAGCAGCTTGGGTACTAACTCCTACGAGCAGTACTTC
TRBV5-8,.,TRBJ2-5,13,many,CASSNRMTETQYF,TGTGCCAGCAGCAATAGGATGACAGAGACCCAGTACTTC
TRBV3-1,TRBD1,TRBJ2-3,18,many,CASSHAPGTVAGSDTQYF,TGTGCCAGCAGCCACGCACCCGGGACAGTGGCTGGGTCAGATACGCAGTATTTT
TRBV6-5,.,TRBJ1-2,15,many,CASSYSLPNNYGYTF,TGTGCCAGCAGTTACTCGTTGCCCAACAACTATGGCTACACCTTC
TRBV20-1,TRBD2,TRBJ2-3,18,many,CSARPTAGGVSSTDTQYF,TGCAGTGCTAGACCGACCGCGGGAGGAGTTTCTAGCACAGATACGCAGTATTTT
TRBV29-1,.,TRBJ1-2,11,many,CSVARGDGYTF,TGCAGCGTTGCAAGGGGTGATGGCTACACCTTC
TRBV4-1,.,TRBJ1-4,17,many,CASSQEPPRGWGEKLFF,TGCGCCAGCAGCCAAGAGCCCCCCAGGGGTTGGGGTGAAAAACTGTTTTTT
TRBV7-8,TRBD1,TRBJ2-7,14,many,CASSLGTGLLEQYF,TGTGCCAGCAGCTTAGGGACAGGGCTCCTCGAGCAGTACTTC
TRBV20-1,.,TRBJ1-4,13,many,CSASWTANEKLFF,TGCAGTGCTAGTTGGACGGCTAATGAAAAACTGTTTTTT
TRBV19,.,TRBJ2-2,16,many,CASSILDSRDAGELFF,TGTGCCAGTAGTATCCTGGACTCCCGGGACGCCGGGGAGCTGTTTTTT
TRBV20-1,.,TRBJ2-7,12,many,CSAGLGSYEQYF,TGCAGTGCGGGGCTTGGGTCCTACGAGCAGTACTTC
TRBV5-1,.,TRBJ2-7,15,many,CASSLRRGNPYEQYF,TGCGCCAGCAGCTTGAGGAGGGGGAATCCTTACGAGCAGTACTTC
TRBV12-5,TRBD1,TRBJ1-4,17,many,CASGFPTRDSINEKLFF,TGTGCTAGTGGTTTCCCGACCCGGGACAGCATCAATGAAAAACTGTTTTTT
TRBV11-3,TRBD2,TRBJ2-5,16,few,CASSLTSGRVGETQYF,TGTGCCAGCAGTTTGACTAGCGGGAGGGTTGGAGAGACCCAGTACTTC
TRBV20-1,TRBD2,TRBJ2-7,15,many,CSASRTRAGDYEQYF,TGCAGTGCTAGCCGGACTAGAGCGGGGGACTACGAGCAGTACTTC
TRBV18,.,TRBJ2-7,13,many,CASSPTEYYEQYF,TGTGCCAGCTCACCGACAGAATACTACGAGCAGTACTTC
TRBV27,TRBD1,TRBJ2-7,13,many,CASRDRDSYEQYF,TGTGCCAGCAGGGACAGGGACTCCTACGAGCAGTACTTC
TRBV7-8,TRBD1,TRBJ1-6,16,many,CASSKRTGPKASPLHF,TGTGCCAGCAGCAAACGGACAGGACCTAAAGCCTCACCCCTCCACTTT
TRBV20-1,.,TRBJ2-5,12,.,CSARRAVETQYF,TGCAGTGCTAGAAGGGCTGTCGAGACCCAGTACTTC
TRBV7-8,.,TRBJ1-5,17,many,CASSLDGGAYSNQPQHF,TGTGCCAGCAGCTTAGACGGGGGCGCGTATAGCAATCAGCCCCAGCATTTT
TRBV28,.,TRBJ2-5,15,.,CATHLGGRGQETQYF,TGTGCCACTCACCTAGGGGGGCGGGGGCAAGAGACCCAGTACTTC
TRBV27,.,TRBJ2-5,14,many,CASSFSTASGTQYF,TGTGCCAGCAGTTTCTCGACAGCCTCAGGAACCCAGTACTTC
TRBV5-8,.,TRBJ2-3,12,many,CASSAAADTQYF,TGTGCCAGCAGTGCAGCCGCAGATACGCAGTATTTT
TRBV28,.,TRBJ2-1,14,many,CASSPGLRRNEQFF,TGTGCCAGCAGTCCGGGACTGAGGAGGAATGAGCAGTTCTTC
TRBV4-2,TRBD1,TRBJ2-2,17,many,CASSQEAQGSSTGELFF,TGTGCCAGCAGCCAAGAGGCACAGGGGTCGAGCACCGGGGAGCTGTTTTTT
TRBV9,TRBD1,TRBJ2-2,15,many,CASSPRTGFSGELFF,TGTGCCAGCAGCCCAAGGACAGGGTTCTCCGGGGAGCTGTTTTTT
TRBV7-3,.,TRBJ2-3,12,many,CASSFGLDTQYF,TGTGCCAGCAGCTTTGGCCTAGATACGCAGTATTTT